These 9 T cell receptor beta chains originate from one sample sequenced in a study of shared clonotypes between healthy human individuals. Assay used: immunoSEQ multiplex PCR; TCRdb lists only in-frame clones, some missing. The sample lists roughly 1,500,000 clones; approximately 98% were seen once. Input material: naive CD4+ T cells sorted from blood. Subset described: CD45RA+ positively selected. Receptors were obtained from a man in his thirties or forties in good health.

This clone is a singleton in its sample. This sequence joins TRBV5-4 and TRBJ1-3, with no clear D. Germline lookup yields CDR1 SGHNT and CDR2 YYREEE (reference sequence). V lost 4 bases and J lost 2, with 13 bases in between. The CDR3 is 15 amino acids. The CDR3 DNA is TGTGCCAGCAGCACCAAGGAGGTTGCTGGAAACACCATATATTTT. Amino acid sequence: CASSTKEVAGNTIYF.

The table lists this clone with a count of one. The sample holds other DNA sequences that translate to the same CDR3. The chain has TRBV20-1 and TRBJ2-5; D remains unclear. The germline V gene has CDR1 DFQATT and CDR2 SNEGSKA (reference sequence). V dropped 3 bases and J dropped 5 bases, with 1 base sitting between them. The CDR3 has 9 amino acids. The CDR3: CSARETQYF. The CDR3 DNA sequence: TGCAGTGCTAGGGAGACCCAGTACTTC.

The chain carries TRBV30 and TRBJ2-3; D might be TRBD2 (5 bases). Trimming stripped 5 bases from V and 0 bases from J, with 9 bases between. Germline CDR1 and CDR2: GTSNPN and SVGIG (reference sequence). The CDR3 runs to 13 residues. CDR3 loop: CAWGRTSTDTQYF. The CDR3 DNA reads as TGTGCCTGGGGCAGGACTAGCACAGATACGCAGTATTTT.

The chain links TRBV6-6 to TRBJ1-5; D remains unclear. This CDR3 region has 14 residues. The germline V gene has CDR1 MNHNY and CDR2 SVGAGI (reference sequence). V was cut by 4 bases and J by 7 bases, with 14 bases left in between. Written as DNA, the CDR3 is TGTGCCAGCAGTTCACAAACGGGGAGGCAGCCCCAGCATTTT. This sequence encodes CASSSQTGRQPQHF.

The chain carries TRBV4-2 and TRBJ1-5; D is ambiguous. Trimming removed 1 base from V and 5 bases from J, with 6 bases in between. The CDR3 covers 13 residues. Looked up from germline, CDR1 is LGHNA and CDR2 is YNFKEQ. CDR3 amino acids: CASSQGIDQPQHF. As DNA, the CDR3 is TGTGCCAGCAGCCAAGGGATCGATCAGCCCCAGCATTTT.

The chain has TRBV9 and TRBJ2-1; D is unresolved. This CDR3 is 12 amino acids long. Per germline, CDR1 SGDLS and CDR2 YYNGEE. V was trimmed by 4 bases and J by 11 bases, leaving 13 bases between them. Written as DNA, the CDR3 is TGTGCCAGCAGCACCCCTAGAAGCCAGCAGTTCTTC. Residues: CASSTPRSQQFF.

The gene calls are TRBV14 and TRBJ2-1; D might be TRBD1 (5 bases). The V gene lost 4 bases and the J gene lost 9 bases, with 13 bases spanning the gap. There are 13 residues in the CDR3. Germline CDR1 SGHDN, CDR2 FVKESK. CDR3 in DNA: TGTGCCAGCAGCCTTAAGGGTGGGGCTGAGCAGTTCTTC. Protein: CASSLKGGAEQFF.

For this clone: Relative to the germline gene, one junction end is altered; a read error may explain this. This sequence joins TRBV2 and TRBJ1-5; D is unresolved. CDR1 and CDR2 from the germline V gene are SNHLY and FYNNEI. The CDR3 extends over 11 amino acids. The CDR3 DNA sequence: TGTGCCAGCAGTGAAGGCGCCACCCTTGCGTTT. This sequence encodes CASSEGATLAF.

The chain joins TRBV29-1 to TRBJ2-7; the match to TRBD2 covers 7 bases. V shed 5 bases, J shed 3 bases, and the junction held 7 bases outside the gene matches. Looked up from germline, CDR1 is SQVTM and CDR2 is ANQGSEA. The CDR3 contains 13 residues. The CDR3 coding sequence is TGCAGCGTTCGAGGCGGGAGCGACTACGAGCAGTACTTC. Translated, it gives CSVRGGSDYEQYF.